This T cell receptor beta chain was found in a study of patients and donors after allogeneic stem cell transplantation. The trim removed 0 bases at V and 5 bases at J, leaving 3 bases unmatched. In germline, CDR1 is DFQATT, CDR2 SNEGSKA (reference sequence). This CDR3 is 14 amino acids long. TCRdb used MiXCR to reprocess the RT-PCR reads, holding one entry per CDR3 protein. The profile covers 150,000 or so distinct CDR3 sequences, with about a quarter appearing a single time and 20% to 30% taken by the ten largest. Sequencing was done on a sample of blood, either unsorted or a sorted T cell fraction (not recorded which). The rearrangement uses TRBV20-1 and TRBJ1-5; 8 nucleotides agree with TRBD1. The TCR was taken from a human donor who was either an allogeneic HSCT recipient or a stem cell or donor lymphocyte infusion donor (not recorded which). It is not recorded whose cells these are; they may come from a transplant donor. The CDR3 is CSARDPRGHQPQHF. For the CDR3, the DNA is TGCAGTGCTAGAGATCCCAGGGGGCATCAGCCCCAGCATTTT.